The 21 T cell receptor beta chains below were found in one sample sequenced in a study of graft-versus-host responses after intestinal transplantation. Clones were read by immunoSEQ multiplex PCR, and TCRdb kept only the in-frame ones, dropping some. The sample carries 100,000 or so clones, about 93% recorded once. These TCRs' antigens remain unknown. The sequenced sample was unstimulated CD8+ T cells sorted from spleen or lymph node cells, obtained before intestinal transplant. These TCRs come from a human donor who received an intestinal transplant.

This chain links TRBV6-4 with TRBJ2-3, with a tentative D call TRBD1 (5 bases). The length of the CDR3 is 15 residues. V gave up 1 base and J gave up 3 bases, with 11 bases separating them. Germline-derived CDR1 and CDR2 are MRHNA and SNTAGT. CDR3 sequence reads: CASSDWGRVTDTQYF. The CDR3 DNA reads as TGTGCCAGCAGTGACTGGGGCAGAGTTACAGATACGCAGTATTTT.

Written as DNA, the CDR3 is TGTGCCAGCAGGCACCACGAGGGCGAGGGTCAGCAGTACTTC. It specifies CASRHHEGEGQQYF. This chain uses TRBV6-6 with TRBJ2-7; possible D gene TRBD2, 5 bases. Germline-derived CDR1 and CDR2 are MNHNY and SVGAGI (reference sequence). The V end lost 6 bases, the J end lost 8 bases, and 20 bases lay between the germline ends. The CDR3 is 14 amino acids.

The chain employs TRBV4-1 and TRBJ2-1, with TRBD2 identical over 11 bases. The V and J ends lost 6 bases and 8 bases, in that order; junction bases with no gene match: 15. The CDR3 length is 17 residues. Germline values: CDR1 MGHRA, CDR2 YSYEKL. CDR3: CASSVFSGGEIRDEQFF. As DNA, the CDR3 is TGCGCCAGCAGTGTCTTTAGCGGGGGGGAAATACGGGATGAGCAGTTCTTC.

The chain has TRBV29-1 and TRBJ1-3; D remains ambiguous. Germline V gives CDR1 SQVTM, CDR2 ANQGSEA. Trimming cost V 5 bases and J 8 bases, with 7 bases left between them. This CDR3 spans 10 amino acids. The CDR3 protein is CSVISDTIYF. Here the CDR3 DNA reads TGCAGCGTTATTTCCGACACCATATATTTT.

The CDR3 coding sequence is TGTGCCAGCAGCCCCTGGGCAGGGGAACGCAACGAGCAGTACTTC. Protein: CASSPWAGERNEQYF. The gene calls are TRBV27 and TRBJ2-7, with a weak D call TRBD1 (6 bases). Germline CDR1 MNHEY, CDR2 SMNVEV (reference sequence). The CDR3 is made up of 15 amino acids. The germline V and J ends were trimmed by 6 bases and 5 bases, with 20 bases remaining between them.

The CDR3 DNA reads TGTGCCAGCTCCCAGGGGACTAGTCTGGAGGCAGATACGCAGTATTTT. Its translation is CASSQGTSLEADTQYF. The rearrangement links TRBV18 to TRBJ2-3; 8 nucleotides agree with TRBD2. V shed 6 bases and J 4 bases; nucleotides not matched to a gene: 12. The CDR3 totals 16 residues. The germline CDR1 and CDR2 sequences are KGHSH and LQKENI.

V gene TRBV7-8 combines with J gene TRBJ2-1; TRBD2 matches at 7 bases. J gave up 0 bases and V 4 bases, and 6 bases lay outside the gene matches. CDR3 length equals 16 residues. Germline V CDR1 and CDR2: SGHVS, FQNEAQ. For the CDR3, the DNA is TGTGCCAGCAGCTCCTTACTAGCGACCTCCTACAATGAGCAGTTCTTC. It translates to CASSSLLATSYNEQFF.

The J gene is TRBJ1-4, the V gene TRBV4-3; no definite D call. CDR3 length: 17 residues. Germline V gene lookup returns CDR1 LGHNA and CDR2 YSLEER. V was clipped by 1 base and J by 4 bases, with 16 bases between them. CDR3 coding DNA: TGCGCCAGCAGCCAAGGGGTATGGGCAGCCGTTAATGAAAAACTGTTTTTT. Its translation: CASSQGVWAAVNEKLFF.

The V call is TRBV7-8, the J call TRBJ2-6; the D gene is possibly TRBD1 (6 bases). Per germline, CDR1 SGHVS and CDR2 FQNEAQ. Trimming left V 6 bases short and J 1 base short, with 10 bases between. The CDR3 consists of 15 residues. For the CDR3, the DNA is TGTGCCAGCAGGGCACAGGGATCTGGGGCCAACGTCCTGACTTTC. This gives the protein CASRAQGSGANVLTF.

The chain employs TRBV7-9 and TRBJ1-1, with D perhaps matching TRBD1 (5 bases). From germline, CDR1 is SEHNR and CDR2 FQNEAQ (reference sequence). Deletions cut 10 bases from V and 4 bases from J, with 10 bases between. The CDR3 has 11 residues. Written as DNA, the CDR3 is TGTGCCATCAGAGGGGTCACTGAAGCTTTCTTT. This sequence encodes CAIRGVTEAFF.

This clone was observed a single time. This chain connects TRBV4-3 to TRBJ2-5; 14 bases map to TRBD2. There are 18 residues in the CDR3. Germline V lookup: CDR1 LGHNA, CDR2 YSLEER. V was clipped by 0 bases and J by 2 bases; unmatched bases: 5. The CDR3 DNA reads TGCGCCAGCAGCCAAGAATTGGGACTAGCGGGGGAGCAAGAGACCCAGTACTTC. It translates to CASSQELGLAGEQETQYF.

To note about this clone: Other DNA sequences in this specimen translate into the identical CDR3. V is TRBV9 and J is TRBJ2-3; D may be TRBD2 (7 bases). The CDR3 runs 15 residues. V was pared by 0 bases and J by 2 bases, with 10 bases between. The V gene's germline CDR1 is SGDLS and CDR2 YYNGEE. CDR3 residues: CASSVGGGATDTQYF. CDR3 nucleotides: TGTGCCAGCAGCGTAGGTGGGGGGGCCACAGATACGCAGTATTTT.

The CDR3 DNA sequence: TGCGCCAGCAGCCAAGCTGCAGTCTCCTACGAGCAGTACTTC. This codes for CASSQAAVSYEQYF. The chain couples TRBV4-3 to TRBJ2-7, with no clear D. The CDR3 length is 14 residues. V was trimmed by 1 base and J by 0 bases, leaving 7 bases between them. Per germline, CDR1 LGHNA and CDR2 YSLEER.

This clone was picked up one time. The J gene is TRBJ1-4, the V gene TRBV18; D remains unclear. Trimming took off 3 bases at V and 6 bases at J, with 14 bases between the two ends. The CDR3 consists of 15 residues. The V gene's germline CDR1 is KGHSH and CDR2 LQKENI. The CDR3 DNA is TGTGCCAGCTCACCCGTCGGGCCGAGGGATGAAAAACTGTTTTTT. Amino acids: CASSPVGPRDEKLFF.

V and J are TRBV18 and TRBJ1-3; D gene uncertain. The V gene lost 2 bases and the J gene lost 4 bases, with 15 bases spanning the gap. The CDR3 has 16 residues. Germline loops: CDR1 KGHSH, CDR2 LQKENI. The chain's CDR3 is CASSPFNLEIGNTIYF. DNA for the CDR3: TGTGCCAGCTCACCATTTAACCTAGAGATAGGAAACACCATATATTTT.

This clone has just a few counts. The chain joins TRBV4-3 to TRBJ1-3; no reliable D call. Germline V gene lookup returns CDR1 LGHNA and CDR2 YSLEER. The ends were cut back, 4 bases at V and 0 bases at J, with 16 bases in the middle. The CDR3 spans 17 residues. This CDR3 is CASSPSSSVFSGNTIYF. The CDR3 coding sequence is TGCGCCAGCAGCCCGTCTTCATCGGTCTTCTCTGGAAACACCATATATTTT.

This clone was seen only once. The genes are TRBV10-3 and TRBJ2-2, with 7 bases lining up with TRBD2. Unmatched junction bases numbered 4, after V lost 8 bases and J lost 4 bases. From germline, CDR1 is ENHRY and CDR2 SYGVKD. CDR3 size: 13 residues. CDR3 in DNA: TGTGCCATCCACGGGGGGACCACCGGGGAGCTGTTTTTT. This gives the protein CAIHGGTTGELFF.

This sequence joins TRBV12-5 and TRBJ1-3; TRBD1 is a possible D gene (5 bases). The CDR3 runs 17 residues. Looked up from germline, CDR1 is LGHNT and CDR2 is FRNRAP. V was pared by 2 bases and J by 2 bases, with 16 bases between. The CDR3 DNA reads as TGTGCTAGTGGTTTGCAACCCGGGACTGACACTGGAAACACCATATATTTT. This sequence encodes CASGLQPGTDTGNTIYF.

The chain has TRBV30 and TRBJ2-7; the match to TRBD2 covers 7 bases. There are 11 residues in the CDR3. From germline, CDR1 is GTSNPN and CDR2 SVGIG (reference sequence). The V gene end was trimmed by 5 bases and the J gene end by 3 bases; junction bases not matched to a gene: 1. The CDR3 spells CAWGTNYEQYF. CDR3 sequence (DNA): TGTGCCTGGGGGACTAACTACGAGCAGTACTTC.

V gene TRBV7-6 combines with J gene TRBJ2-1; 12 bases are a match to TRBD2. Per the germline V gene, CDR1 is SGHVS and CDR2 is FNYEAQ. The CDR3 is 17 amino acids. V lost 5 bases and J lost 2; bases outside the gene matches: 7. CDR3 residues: CASSRGLAGRTYNEQFF. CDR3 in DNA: TGTGCCAGCAGCAGGGGACTAGCGGGCCGTACCTACAATGAGCAGTTCTTC.

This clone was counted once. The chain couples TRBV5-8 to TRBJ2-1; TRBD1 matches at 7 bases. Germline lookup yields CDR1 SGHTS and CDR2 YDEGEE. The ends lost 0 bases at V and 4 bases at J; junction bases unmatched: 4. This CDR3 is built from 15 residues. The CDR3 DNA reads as TGTGCCAGCAGCTTGGACCAGGGACAGTACAATGAGCAGTTCTTC. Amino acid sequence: CASSLDQGQYNEQFF.